These T cell receptor beta chains were read from a single sample in a study of blood T cell repertoires in COVID-19. Only in-frame clones appear in the TCRdb table, and some are missing; sequencing was by immunoSEQ multiplex PCR. The table includes about 200,000 clones, approximately 78% detected once. Sequenced material: peripheral blood. These TCRs come from a woman of 80 years or more with COVID-19, enrolled during active disease. Each CDR3 is given with its conserved first and last residue. D genes are given only for firm matches. The size field is filled for only some rows; it gives once, few, many or a size class.

D gene: .
J gene: TRBJ2-1
V gene: TRBV12-3/TRBV12-4
clone size: .
CDR3 DNA: TGTGCCAGCAGTGTAACAAATGAGCAGTTCTTC
CDR3 protein: CASSVTNEQFF

D gene: .
J gene: TRBJ2-5
V gene: TRBV18
clone size: .
CDR3 DNA: TGTGCCAGCTCACTGTTTCCGGGACACGAGGTTGAGACCCAGTACTTC
CDR3 protein: CASSLFPGHEVETQYF

D gene: .
J gene: TRBJ1-3
V gene: TRBV5-1
clone size: .
CDR3 DNA: TGCGCCAGCAGCTCCTACTCCGACGGCTTCGGGGGAAACACCATATATTTT
CDR3 protein: CASSSYSDGFGGNTIYF

D gene: .
J gene: TRBJ2-1
V gene: TRBV7-2
clone size: .
CDR3 DNA: TGTGCCAGCAGCTTAGTGTTAGGGAGCTCCTACAATGAGCAGTTCTTC
CDR3 protein: CASSLVLGSSYNEQFF

D gene: TRBD1
J gene: TRBJ1-2
V gene: TRBV28
clone size: few
CDR3 DNA: TGTGCCAGCAGTCCCGCGGGACAGGGGAACTATGGCTACACCTTC
CDR3 protein: CASSPAGQGNYGYTF

D gene: TRBD1
J gene: TRBJ2-1
V gene: TRBV7-3
clone size: .
CDR3 DNA: TGTGCCAGCAGCTTAAGGCGGACAGGGCACAATGAGCAGTTCTTC
CDR3 protein: CASSLRRTGHNEQFF

D gene: TRBD1
J gene: TRBJ1-4
V gene: TRBV19
clone size: few
CDR3 DNA: TGTGCCAGTAGCGACAGGGGCCGCTCGGAAAAACTGTTTTTT
CDR3 protein: CASSDRGRSEKLFF

D gene: .
J gene: TRBJ1-1
V gene: TRBV7-9
clone size: .
CDR3 DNA: TGTGCCAGCAGCTTATACAGCCCCAGCACTGAAGCTTTCTTT
CDR3 protein: CASSLYSPSTEAFF

D gene: TRBD1
J gene: TRBJ1-2
V gene: TRBV15
clone size: .
CDR3 DNA: TGTGCCACCAGCAGAGATGATGGACAGGGAAGGACCTTC
CDR3 protein: CATSRDDGQGRTF

D gene: TRBD1
J gene: TRBJ1-4
V gene: TRBV15
clone size: .
CDR3 DNA: TGTGCCACCAGGGACAGGCTAGAAAAACTGTTTTTT
CDR3 protein: CATRDRLEKLFF

D gene: TRBD2
J gene: TRBJ2-7
V gene: TRBV4-1
clone size: .
CDR3 DNA: TGCGCCAGCAGCCAAGCTATTGCGGGGGTCTACGAGCAGTACTTC
CDR3 protein: CASSQAIAGVYEQYF

D gene: TRBD1
J gene: TRBJ2-5
V gene: TRBV24-1
clone size: .
CDR3 DNA: TGTGCCACCAGTGATTTTGGGACAGGGGGGCAAGAGACCCAGTACTTC
CDR3 protein: CATSDFGTGGQETQYF

D gene: .
J gene: TRBJ1-5
V gene: TRBV27
clone size: .
CDR3 DNA: TGTGCCAGCAGTCGAGAGTCGGGGATACAGCCCCAGCATTTT
CDR3 protein: CASSRESGIQPQHF

D gene: .
J gene: TRBJ1-5
V gene: TRBV5-1
clone size: .
CDR3 DNA: TGCGCCAGCAGCTTGGGGGGCGCGGGGACTCAGCCCCAGCATTTT
CDR3 protein: CASSLGGAGTQPQHF

D gene: .
J gene: TRBJ1-4
V gene: TRBV28
clone size: .
CDR3 DNA: TGTGCCAGCAGTTACCACAGGGTGGGGAATGAAAAACTGTTTTTT
CDR3 protein: CASSYHRVGNEKLFF

D gene: .
J gene: TRBJ2-1
V gene: TRBV5-1
clone size: .
CDR3 DNA: TGCGCCAGCAGCACCGGGACTCTTGGGAATGAGCAGTTCTTC
CDR3 protein: CASSTGTLGNEQFF

D gene: .
J gene: TRBJ2-7
V gene: TRBV6-5
clone size: .
CDR3 DNA: TGTGCCAGCAGCCCGACTTCGAACTACGAGCAGTACTTC
CDR3 protein: CASSPTSNYEQYF

D gene: TRBD1
J gene: TRBJ1-5
V gene: TRBV9
clone size: .
CDR3 DNA: TGTGCCAGCAGCCCGGGACAGGGGTTTGCTCAGCCCCAGCATTTT
CDR3 protein: CASSPGQGFAQPQHF

D gene: .
J gene: TRBJ1-4
V gene: TRBV5-1
clone size: .
CDR3 DNA: TGCGCCAGCAGCCGGCAGGGGAGTTTTAATGAAAAACTGTTTTTT
CDR3 protein: CASSRQGSFNEKLFF

D gene: TRBD1
J gene: TRBJ1-2
V gene: TRBV27
clone size: few
CDR3 DNA: TGTGCCAGCAGTTATACAGGGGTAGGAGGTGGCTACACCTTC
CDR3 protein: CASSYTGVGGGYTF

D gene: TRBD1
J gene: TRBJ2-1
V gene: TRBV5-1
clone size: .
CDR3 DNA: TGCGCCAGCAGCAGGGGGGACAGGGACCACAATGAGCAGTTCTTC
CDR3 protein: CASSRGDRDHNEQFF

D gene: .
J gene: TRBJ2-3
V gene: TRBV11-3
clone size: many
CDR3 DNA: TGTGCCAGCAGCCCCCGACAGGCAGATACGCAGTATTTT
CDR3 protein: CASSPRQADTQYF

D gene: .
J gene: TRBJ1-1
V gene: TRBV6-5
clone size: .
CDR3 DNA: TGTGCCAGCAGTTACTCCAGAGGTTCGAACACTGAAGCTTTCTTT
CDR3 protein: CASSYSRGSNTEAFF

D gene: TRBD1
J gene: TRBJ1-3
V gene: TRBV7-9
clone size: .
CDR3 DNA: TGTGCCAGCAGCCCCCGGACAGGGAAAGGAAACACCATATATTTT
CDR3 protein: CASSPRTGKGNTIYF

D gene: TRBD1
J gene: TRBJ1-1
V gene: TRBV5-1
clone size: .
CDR3 DNA: TGCGCCAGCAGCTTAGGGACAGTCCCAGTGAACACTGAAGCTTTCTTT
CDR3 protein: CASSLGTVPVNTEAFF

D gene: .
J gene: TRBJ1-1
V gene: TRBV6-5
clone size: .
CDR3 DNA: TGTGCCAGTACCCTGACAGTAAACACTGAAGCTTTCTTT
CDR3 protein: CASTLTVNTEAFF

D gene: TRBD1
J gene: TRBJ2-1
V gene: TRBV29-1
clone size: once
CDR3 DNA: TGCAGCGTTGAAGATCCGTTGGGACAGCTCTCCTACAATGAGCAGTTCTTC
CDR3 protein: CSVEDPLGQLSYNEQFF

D gene: .
J gene: TRBJ2-3
V gene: TRBV30
clone size: .
CDR3 DNA: TGTGCCTGGAGTTTAAGTGGGGCCACAGATACGCAGTATTTT
CDR3 protein: CAWSLSGATDTQYF

D gene: .
J gene: TRBJ1-2
V gene: TRBV10-3
clone size: few
CDR3 DNA: TGTGCCATCAGCGGACTCGGGGACTATGGCTACACCTTC
CDR3 protein: CAISGLGDYGYTF

D gene: .
J gene: TRBJ2-1
V gene: TRBV4-3
clone size: .
CDR3 DNA: TGCGCCAGCAGCCAAGATTCAGGGGGGCGGAGTGAGCAGTTCTTC
CDR3 protein: CASSQDSGGRSEQFF

D gene: .
J gene: TRBJ1-1
V gene: TRBV7-9
clone size: .
CDR3 DNA: TGTGCCAGCAGCTCCCAGACACTGAACACTGAAGCTTTCTTT
CDR3 protein: CASSSQTLNTEAFF

D gene: TRBD1
J gene: TRBJ1-2
V gene: TRBV5-4
clone size: .
CDR3 DNA: TGTGCCAGCAGCTTACCCGGGACAGGGGGCCGAAGGGACACCTTC
CDR3 protein: CASSLPGTGGRRDTF

D gene: .
J gene: TRBJ2-2
V gene: TRBV2
clone size: .
CDR3 DNA: TGTGCCAGCAGTGGGTGGGGCCGGGCGGCGCTAGGGGCCGGGGAGCTGTTTTTT
CDR3 protein: CASSGWGRAALGAGELFF

D gene: TRBD1
J gene: TRBJ2-1
V gene: TRBV5-1
clone size: .
CDR3 DNA: TGCGCCAGCAGCCCAAACTCCGGGACAGGGGGGGAAAGGCGGTTCTTC
CDR3 protein: CASSPNSGTGGERRFF

D gene: .
J gene: TRBJ2-1
V gene: TRBV13
clone size: .
CDR3 DNA: TGTGCCAGCAGCTTACGGCTAGCGAGTTACAATGAGCAGTTCTTC
CDR3 protein: CASSLRLASYNEQFF

D gene: TRBD1
J gene: TRBJ1-2
V gene: TRBV5-1
clone size: .
CDR3 DNA: TGCGCCAGCAGCCTGGACAGGGGCAGGGGCTACACCTTC
CDR3 protein: CASSLDRGRGYTF

D gene: .
J gene: TRBJ1-2
V gene: TRBV24-1
clone size: once
CDR3 DNA: TGTGCCACCAGTGATTCGATGAACACAGGGTTGGGCTACACCTTC
CDR3 protein: CATSDSMNTGLGYTF

D gene: TRBD2
J gene: TRBJ2-1
V gene: TRBV28
clone size: .
CDR3 DNA: TGTGCCAGCAGTTTATACGGGACTACGTACAATGAGCAGTTCTTC
CDR3 protein: CASSLYGTTYNEQFF

D gene: .
J gene: TRBJ1-2
V gene: TRBV12-3/TRBV12-4
clone size: .
CDR3 DNA: TGTGCCAGCAGTTTAGGGGCTGCCGGCTACACCTTC
CDR3 protein: CASSLGAAGYTF

D gene: TRBD1
J gene: TRBJ2-7
V gene: TRBV2
clone size: .
CDR3 DNA: TGTGCCAGCAGTTCACAGGGGGTCGGCTACGAGCAGTACTTC
CDR3 protein: CASSSQGVGYEQYF

D gene: .
J gene: TRBJ1-1
V gene: TRBV7-9
clone size: .
CDR3 DNA: TGTGCCAGCAGCGCCAGCGGTGGCAGGGGATACACTGAAGCTTTCTTT
CDR3 protein: CASSASGGRGYTEAFF

D gene: TRBD2
J gene: TRBJ2-1
V gene: TRBV9
clone size: .
CDR3 DNA: TGTGCCAGCAGCGTAGGACGGAATAGCGGGCGGGGGCAGTTCTTC
CDR3 protein: CASSVGRNSGRGQFF

D gene: .
J gene: TRBJ1-2
V gene: TRBV5-5
clone size: few
CDR3 DNA: TGTGCCAGCAGCCGTGACAGAAGTGGCTACACCTTC
CDR3 protein: CASSRDRSGYTF

D gene: TRBD1
J gene: TRBJ1-1
V gene: TRBV28
clone size: .
CDR3 DNA: TGTGCCAGCAGTTTAACCCAGGGGGCAATAGCTTTCTTT
CDR3 protein: CASSLTQGAIAFF